Following are 5 T cell receptor beta chains from one sample sequenced in a study of breast tumors, draining lymph nodes, adjacent tissues. TCRdb fed the multiplex PCR reads into MiXCR, producing one record per CDR3 protein. This repertoire shows about 140,000 distinct CDR3 sequences, 32% found once; its top ten account for around 2.5%. Axillary draining lymph nodes of breast cancer patients supplied the node samples. The sample consisted of axillary lymph node tissue. The source of these receptors is a female donor with breast cancer. Some clones in this sample may be carry-over from other donors' samples.

This clonotype was seen many times. The chain links TRBV19 to TRBJ1-6; D may be TRBD1 (5 bases). Trimming took off 10 bases at V and 8 bases at J, with 18 bases between the two ends. Per germline, CDR1 LNHDA and CDR2 SQIVND (reference sequence). The CDR3 length is 14 residues. The chain's CDR3 is CATSPQGGDSPLHF. The CDR3 DNA follows: TGTGCCACTTCCCCCCAGGGCGGGGATTCACCCCTCCACTTT.

This clonotype showed up many times. The chain employs TRBV18 and TRBJ2-4; a possible D gene is TRBD1 (6 bases). Germline-derived CDR1 and CDR2 are KGHSH and LQKENI. V was trimmed by 0 bases and J by 8 bases, leaving 11 bases between them. CDR3 length: 14 amino acids. The chain's CDR3 is CASSPPNEGDIQYF. The CDR3 coding sequence is TGTGCCAGCTCACCACCGAACGAGGGGGACATTCAGTACTTC.

This clonotype came up many times. The chain employs TRBV27 and TRBJ2-3; maybe TRBD2 (5 bases). Per the germline V gene, CDR1 is MNHEY and CDR2 is SMNVEV (reference sequence). V shed 2 bases and J shed 1 base, with 13 bases lying between them. This CDR3 has 16 residues. This CDR3 is CASSLVGKAGTDTQYF. The CDR3 DNA reads as TGTGCCAGCAGTTTAGTAGGGAAAGCGGGCACAGATACGCAGTATTTT.

This clonotype was detected only a few times. This sequence joins TRBV5-1 and TRBJ1-6; 7 bases agree with TRBD1. This CDR3 has 15 residues. Losses at the gene ends were 0 bases for V and 18 bases for J; bases not matched to a gene: 15. Germline V gene data show CDR1 as SGHRS and CDR2 as YFSETQ. CDR3 loop: CASSLGSSGGGTPHF. CDR3 bases: TGCGCCAGCAGCTTGGGGTCGTCAGGGGGTGGTACCCCCCACTTT. Combining the CDR3 with reference TRBV5-1 and TRBJ1-6 gives the whole variable domain KAGVTQTPRYLIKTRGQQVTLSCSPISGHRSVSWYQQTPGQGLQFLFEYFSETQRNKGNFPGRFSGRQFSNSRSEMNVSTLELGDSALYLCASSLGSSGGGTPHFGNGTRLTVT.

About this clonotype itself: As the CDR3 is not closed by the conserved phenylalanine or tryptophan, this likely results from a read error. It is unclear where the CDR3 begins or ends on the DNA, so no DNA is shown, and the CDR3 is as TCRdb lists it. The chain links TRBV9 to TRBJ2-3; TRBD1, the D gene given by the table, was not confirmed from the DNA. The CDR3 numbers 14 amino acids, ends counted. Germline V gene lookup returns CDR1 SGDLS and CDR2 YYNGEE. CDR3 loop: CASSHPSRQGGGNY.